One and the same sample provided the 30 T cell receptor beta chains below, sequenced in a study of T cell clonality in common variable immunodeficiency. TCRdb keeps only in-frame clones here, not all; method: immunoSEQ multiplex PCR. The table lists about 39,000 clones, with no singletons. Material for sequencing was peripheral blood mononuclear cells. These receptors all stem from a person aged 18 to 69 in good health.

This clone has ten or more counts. The CDR3 sequence: CSADGGTSVQETQYF. CDR3 DNA, as far as it was read: TGCAGTGCTGATGGGGGGACTAGCGTACAAGAGACC. The genes are TRBV20-1 and TRBJ2-5; TRBD2 aligns across 10 bases. The missing CDR3 end, 3 residues past where the read stops, is filled in from the germline J gene. V gave up 5 bases and J gave up 2 bases; unmatched junction bases: 8. Germline values: CDR1 DFQATT, CDR2 SNEGSKA (reference sequence). The CDR3 spans 15 residues.

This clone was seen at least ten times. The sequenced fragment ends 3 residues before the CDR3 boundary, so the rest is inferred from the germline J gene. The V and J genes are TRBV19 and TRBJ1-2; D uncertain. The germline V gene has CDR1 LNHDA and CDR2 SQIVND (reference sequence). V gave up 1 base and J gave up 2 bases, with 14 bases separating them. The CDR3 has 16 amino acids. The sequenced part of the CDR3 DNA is TGTGCCAGTAGTATAGTTAGTGTTGGCGGAAACTATGGC. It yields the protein CASSIVSVGGNYG. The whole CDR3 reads CASSIVSVGGNYGYTF.

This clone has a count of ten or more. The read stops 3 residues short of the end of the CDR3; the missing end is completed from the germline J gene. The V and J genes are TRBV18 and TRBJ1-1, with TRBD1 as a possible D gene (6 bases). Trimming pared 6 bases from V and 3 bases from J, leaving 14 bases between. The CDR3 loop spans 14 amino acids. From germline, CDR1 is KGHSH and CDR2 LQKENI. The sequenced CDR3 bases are TGTGCCAGCTCTCCTTATCAGGGGCACACTGAA. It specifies CASSPYQGHTE. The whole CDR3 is CASSPYQGHTEAFF.

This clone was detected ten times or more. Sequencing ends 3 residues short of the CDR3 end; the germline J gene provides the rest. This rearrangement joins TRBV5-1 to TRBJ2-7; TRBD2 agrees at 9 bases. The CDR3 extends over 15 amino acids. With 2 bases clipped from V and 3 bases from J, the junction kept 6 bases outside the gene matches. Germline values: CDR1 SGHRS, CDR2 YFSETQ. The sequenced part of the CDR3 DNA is TGCGCCAGCAGCTTAGGGACTAGCCAAGACTACGAG. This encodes CASSLGTSQDYE. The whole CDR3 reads CASSLGTSQDYEQYF.

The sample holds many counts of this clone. The CDR3 bases that were read are TGTGCCAGCAGCCTAGGACCCGGGGGGGAGACC. Protein sequence: CASSLGPGGET. The entire CDR3 protein is CASSLGPGGETQYF. This chain uses TRBV12-3 or TRBV12-4 with TRBJ2-5, with 7 positions matching TRBD2. The read terminates 3 residues ahead of where the CDR3 ends, so the germline J gene completes it. With 6 bases clipped from V and 5 bases from J, the junction kept 9 bases outside the gene matches. This CDR3 is 14 amino acids long.

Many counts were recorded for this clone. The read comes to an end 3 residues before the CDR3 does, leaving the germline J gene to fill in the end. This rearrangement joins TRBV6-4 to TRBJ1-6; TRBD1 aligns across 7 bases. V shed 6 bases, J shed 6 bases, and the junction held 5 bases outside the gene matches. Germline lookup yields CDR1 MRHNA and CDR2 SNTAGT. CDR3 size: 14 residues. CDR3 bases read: TGTGCCAGCAGGTCGGGACAGCTTAATTCACCC. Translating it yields CASRSGQLNSP. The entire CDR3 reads CASRSGQLNSPLHF.

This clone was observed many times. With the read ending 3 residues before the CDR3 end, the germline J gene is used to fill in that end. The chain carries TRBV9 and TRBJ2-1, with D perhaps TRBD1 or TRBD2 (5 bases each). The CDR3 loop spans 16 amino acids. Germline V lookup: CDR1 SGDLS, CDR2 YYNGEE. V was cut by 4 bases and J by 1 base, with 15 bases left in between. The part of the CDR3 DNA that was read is TGTGCCAGCAGCAGTAGAGGGGATTTATCCTACAATGAG. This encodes CASSSRGDLSYNE. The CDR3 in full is CASSSRGDLSYNEQFF.

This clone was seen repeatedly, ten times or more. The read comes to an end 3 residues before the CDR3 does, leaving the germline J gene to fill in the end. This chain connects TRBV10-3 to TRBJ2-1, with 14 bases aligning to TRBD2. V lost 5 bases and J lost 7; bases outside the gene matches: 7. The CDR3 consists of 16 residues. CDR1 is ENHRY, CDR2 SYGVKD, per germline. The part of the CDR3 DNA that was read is TGTGCCATCAGTACCGGGACTAGCGGGAGAGTAAATGAG. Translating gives CAISTGTSGRVNE. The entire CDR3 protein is CAISTGTSGRVNEQFF.

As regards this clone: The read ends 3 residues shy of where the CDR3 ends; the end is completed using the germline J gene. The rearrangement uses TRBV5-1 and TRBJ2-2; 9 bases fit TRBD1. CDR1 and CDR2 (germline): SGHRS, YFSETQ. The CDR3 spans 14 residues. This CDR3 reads CASTPGQGRKKLFF. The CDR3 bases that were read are TGCGCCAGCACCCCGGGACAGGGACGTAAAAAG.

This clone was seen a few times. CDR3 sequence: CAWSSGTSGSSSYNEAFF. The CDR3 bases that were read are TGTGCCTGGAGTTCAGGGACTAGCGGATCTAGCTCCTACAATGAG. The V gene is TRBV30, the J gene TRBJ1-1; a possible D gene is TRBD1 (5 bases). The read stops 3 residues short of the end of the CDR3; the missing end is completed from the germline J gene. CDR3 size: 18 residues. CDR1 and CDR2 from the germline V gene are GTSNPN and SVGIG (reference sequence).

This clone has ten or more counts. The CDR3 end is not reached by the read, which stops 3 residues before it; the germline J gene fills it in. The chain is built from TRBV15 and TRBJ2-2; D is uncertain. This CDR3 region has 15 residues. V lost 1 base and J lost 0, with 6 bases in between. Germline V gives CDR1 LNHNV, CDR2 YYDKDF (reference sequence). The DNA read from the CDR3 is TGTGCCACCAGCAGAGTTGTTACGAACACCGGGGAG. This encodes CATSRVVTNTGE. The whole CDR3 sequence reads CATSRVVTNTGELFF.

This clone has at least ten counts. Partial CDR3 DNA: TGCGCCAGCAGCAGCGGACAGGGTGATGGC. It is translated as CASSSGQGDG. The complete CDR3 sequence is CASSSGQGDGYTF. The chain combines TRBV5-1 with TRBJ1-2, with TRBD1 matching over 8 bases. The read ends 3 residues shy of where the CDR3 ends; the end is completed using the germline J gene. The CDR3 covers 13 residues. Germline V CDR1 and CDR2: SGHRS, YFSETQ. Trimming removed 4 bases from V and 6 bases from J; junction bases left unmatched: 5.

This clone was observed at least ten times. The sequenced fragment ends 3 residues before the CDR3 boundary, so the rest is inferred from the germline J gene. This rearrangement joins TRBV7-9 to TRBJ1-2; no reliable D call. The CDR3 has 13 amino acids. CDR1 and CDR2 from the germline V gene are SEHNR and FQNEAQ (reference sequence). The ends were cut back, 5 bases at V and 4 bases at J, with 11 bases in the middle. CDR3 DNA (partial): TGTGCCAGCAGCCAAGATCAAGGCTATGGC. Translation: CASSQDQGYG. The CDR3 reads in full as CASSQDQGYGYTF.

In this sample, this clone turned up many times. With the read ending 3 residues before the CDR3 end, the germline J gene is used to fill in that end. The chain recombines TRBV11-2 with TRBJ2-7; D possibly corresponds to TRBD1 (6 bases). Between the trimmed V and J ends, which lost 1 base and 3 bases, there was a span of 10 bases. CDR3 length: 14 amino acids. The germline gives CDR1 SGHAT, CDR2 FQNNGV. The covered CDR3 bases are TGTGCCAGCAGCTTAGCCGGGACAAACTACGAG. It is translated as CASSLAGTNYE. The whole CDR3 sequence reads CASSLAGTNYEQYF.

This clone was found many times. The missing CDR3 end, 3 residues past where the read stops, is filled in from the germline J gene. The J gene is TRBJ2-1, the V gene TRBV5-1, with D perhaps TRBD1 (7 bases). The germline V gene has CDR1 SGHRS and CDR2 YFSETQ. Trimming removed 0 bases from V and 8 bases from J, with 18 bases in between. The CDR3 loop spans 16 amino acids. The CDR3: CASSLGLRQGGHEQFF. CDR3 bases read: TGCGCCAGCAGCTTGGGCTTGCGTCAGGGGGGACATGAG.

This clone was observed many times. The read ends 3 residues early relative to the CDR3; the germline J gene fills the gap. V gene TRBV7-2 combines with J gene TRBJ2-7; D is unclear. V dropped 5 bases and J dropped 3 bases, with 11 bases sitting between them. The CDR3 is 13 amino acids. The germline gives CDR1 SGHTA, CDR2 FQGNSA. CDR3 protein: CASSHSENYEQYF. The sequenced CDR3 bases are TGTGCCAGCAGCCACTCCGAAAACTACGAG. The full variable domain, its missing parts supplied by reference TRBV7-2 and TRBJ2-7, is GAGVSQSPSNKVTEKGKDVELRCDPISGHTALYWYRQSLGQGLEFLIYFQGNSAPDKSGLPSDRFSAERTGGSVSTLTIQRTQQEDSAVYLCASSHSENYEQYFGPGTRLTVT.

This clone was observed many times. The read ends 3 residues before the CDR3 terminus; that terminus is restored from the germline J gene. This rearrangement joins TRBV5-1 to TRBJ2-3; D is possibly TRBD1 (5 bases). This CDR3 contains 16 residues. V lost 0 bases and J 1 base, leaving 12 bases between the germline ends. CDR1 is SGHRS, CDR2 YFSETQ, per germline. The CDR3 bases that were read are TGCGCCAGCAGCTTGGTACCCGGACACGGCACAGATACG. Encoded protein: CASSLVPGHGTDT. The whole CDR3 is CASSLVPGHGTDTQYF.

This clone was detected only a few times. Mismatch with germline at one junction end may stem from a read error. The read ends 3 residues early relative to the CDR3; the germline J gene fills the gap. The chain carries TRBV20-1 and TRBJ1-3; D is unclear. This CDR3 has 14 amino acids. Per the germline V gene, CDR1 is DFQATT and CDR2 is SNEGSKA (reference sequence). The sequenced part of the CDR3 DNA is TGCAGTGCTACCGGCGACAACTCTGGAAACACA. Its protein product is CSATGDNSGNT. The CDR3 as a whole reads CSATGDNSGNTIYF.

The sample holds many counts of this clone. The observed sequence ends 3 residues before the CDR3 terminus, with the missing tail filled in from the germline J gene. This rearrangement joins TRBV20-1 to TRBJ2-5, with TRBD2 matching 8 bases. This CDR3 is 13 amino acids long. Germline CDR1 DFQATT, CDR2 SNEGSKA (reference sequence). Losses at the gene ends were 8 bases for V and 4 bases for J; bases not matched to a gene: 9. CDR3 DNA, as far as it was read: TGCAGTTCTATAAAAGCGGGAGTAGAGACC. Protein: CSSIKAGVET. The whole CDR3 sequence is CSSIKAGVETQYF.

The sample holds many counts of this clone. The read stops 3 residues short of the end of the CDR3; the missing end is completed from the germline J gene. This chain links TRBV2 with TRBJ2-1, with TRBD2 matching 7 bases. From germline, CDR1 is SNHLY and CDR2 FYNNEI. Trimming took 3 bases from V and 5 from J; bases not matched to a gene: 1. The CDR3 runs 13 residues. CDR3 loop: CASSDGTNNEQFF. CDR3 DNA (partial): TGTGCCAGCAGTGACGGGACTAACAATGAG.

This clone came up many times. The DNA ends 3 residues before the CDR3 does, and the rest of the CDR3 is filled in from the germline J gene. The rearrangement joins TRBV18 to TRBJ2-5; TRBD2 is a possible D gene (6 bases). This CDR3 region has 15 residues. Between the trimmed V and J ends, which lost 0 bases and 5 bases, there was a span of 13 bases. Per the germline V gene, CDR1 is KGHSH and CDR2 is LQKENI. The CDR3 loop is CASSPPAGSGETQYF. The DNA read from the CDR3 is TGTGCCAGCTCACCACCGGCAGGGAGCGGGGAGACC.

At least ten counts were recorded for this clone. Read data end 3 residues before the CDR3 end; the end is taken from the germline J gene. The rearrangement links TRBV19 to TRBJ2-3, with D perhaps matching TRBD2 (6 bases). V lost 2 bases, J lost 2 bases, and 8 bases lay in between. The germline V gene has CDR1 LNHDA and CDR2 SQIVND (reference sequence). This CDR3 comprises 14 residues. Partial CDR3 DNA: TGTGCCAGTAGTATATCTAGCGCCACAGATACG. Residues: CASSISSATDT. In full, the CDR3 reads CASSISSATDTQYF.

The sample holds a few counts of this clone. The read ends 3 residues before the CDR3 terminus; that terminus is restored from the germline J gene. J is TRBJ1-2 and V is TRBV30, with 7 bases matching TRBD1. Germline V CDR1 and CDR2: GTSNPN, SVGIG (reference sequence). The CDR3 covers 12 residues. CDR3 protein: CAWKQGTYDYTF. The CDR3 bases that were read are TGTGCCTGGAAACAGGGGACCTACGAC. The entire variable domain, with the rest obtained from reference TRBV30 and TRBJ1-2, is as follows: SQTIHQWPATLVQPVGSPLSLECTVEGTSNPNLYWYRQAAGRGLQLLFYSVGIGQISSEVPQNLSASRPQDRQFILSSKKLLLSDSGFYLCAWKQGTYDYTFGSGTRLTVV.

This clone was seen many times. The CDR3 here is CASSYSPTGGANVLFF. The CDR3 bases that were read are TGCGCCAGCAGCTACTCCCCGACTGGGGGGGCCAACGTA. The chain has TRBV5-1 and TRBJ1-4; D might be TRBD1 (6 bases). The read finishes 3 residues shy of the CDR3 end, and the germline J gene is used to complete it. Germline V CDR1 and CDR2: SGHRS, YFSETQ. The CDR3 has 16 residues.

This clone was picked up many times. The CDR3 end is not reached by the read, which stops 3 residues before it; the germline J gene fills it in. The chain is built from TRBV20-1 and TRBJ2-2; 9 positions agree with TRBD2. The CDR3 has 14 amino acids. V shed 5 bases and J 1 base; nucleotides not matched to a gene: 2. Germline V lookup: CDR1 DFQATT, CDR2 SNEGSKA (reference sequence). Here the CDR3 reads CSALAGVNTGELFF. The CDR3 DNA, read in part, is TGCAGTGCTTTAGCGGGAGTGAACACCGGGGAG.

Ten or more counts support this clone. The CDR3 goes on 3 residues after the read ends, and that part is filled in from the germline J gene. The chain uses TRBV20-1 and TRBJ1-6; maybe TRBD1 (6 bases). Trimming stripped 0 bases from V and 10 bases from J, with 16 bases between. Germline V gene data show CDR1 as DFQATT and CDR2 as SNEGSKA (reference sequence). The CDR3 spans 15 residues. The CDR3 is CSARDGGGGSSPLHF. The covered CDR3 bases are TGCAGTGCTAGAGATGGGGGAGGGGGATCATCACCC.

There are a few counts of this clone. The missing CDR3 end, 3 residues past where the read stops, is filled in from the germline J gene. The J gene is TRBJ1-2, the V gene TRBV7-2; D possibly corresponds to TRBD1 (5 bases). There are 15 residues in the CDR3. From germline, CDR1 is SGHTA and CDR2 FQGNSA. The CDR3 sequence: CASSSAGTSAYDYTF. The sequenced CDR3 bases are TGTGCCAGCAGCTCAGCCGGGACTTCAGCCTACGAC.

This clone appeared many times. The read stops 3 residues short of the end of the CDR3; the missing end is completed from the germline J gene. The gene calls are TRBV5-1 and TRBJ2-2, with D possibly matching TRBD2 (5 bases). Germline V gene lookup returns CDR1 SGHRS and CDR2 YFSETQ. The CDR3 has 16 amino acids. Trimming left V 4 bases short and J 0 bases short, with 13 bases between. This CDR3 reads CASSLAGGSNTGELFF. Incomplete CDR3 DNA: TGCGCCAGCAGCCTGGCGGGTGGGTCGAACACCGGGGAG.

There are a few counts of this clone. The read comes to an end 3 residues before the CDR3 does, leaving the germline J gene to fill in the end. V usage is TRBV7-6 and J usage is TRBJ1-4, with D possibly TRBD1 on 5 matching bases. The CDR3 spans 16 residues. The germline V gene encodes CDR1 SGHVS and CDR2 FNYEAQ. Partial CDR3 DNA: TGTGCCAGCAGCTGGAGCGGGACGGAAGATAATTCACCA. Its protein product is CASSWSGTEDNSP. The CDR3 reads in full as CASSWSGTEDNSPLFF.

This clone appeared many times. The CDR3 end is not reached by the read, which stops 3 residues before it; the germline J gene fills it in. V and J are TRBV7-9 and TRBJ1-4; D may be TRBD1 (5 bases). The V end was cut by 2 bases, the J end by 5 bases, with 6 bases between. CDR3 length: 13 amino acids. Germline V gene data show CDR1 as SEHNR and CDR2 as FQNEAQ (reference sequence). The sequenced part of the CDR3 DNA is TGTGCCAGCAGCTTACAGGGAAATGAAAAA. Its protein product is CASSLQGNEK. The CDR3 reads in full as CASSLQGNEKLFF.